These 30 T cell receptor beta chains came from one sample sequenced in a study of shared clonotypes between healthy human individuals. TCRdb keeps only in-frame clones here, not all; method: immunoSEQ multiplex PCR. Of roughly 2,000,000 clones in the sample, just under 95% were seen once. CD8 cells regarded as naive lacked CD45RO, were positively chosen for CCR7, and omitted terminally differentiated effector memory CD45RA+ cells. The sample taken for sequencing was naive CD8+ T cells sorted from blood. These receptors were obtained from a man younger than 30 in good health.

The rearrangement joins TRBV7-9 to TRBJ2-3; the D is unclear. This CDR3 region has 16 residues. V was clipped by 5 bases and J by 0 bases, with 15 bases between them. In germline, CDR1 is SEHNR, CDR2 FQNEAQ (reference sequence). The CDR3 here is CASSRLEASSTDTQYF. The CDR3 coding sequence is TGTGCCAGCAGCCGGCTTGAAGCCTCTAGCACAGATACGCAGTATTTT.

Comment on this clone: The sample holds other DNA sequences that translate to the same CDR3. V and J are TRBV6-5 and TRBJ2-7; D uncertain. V lost 6 bases to trimming and J lost 1 base, with 7 bases between them. This CDR3 is built from 12 residues. From germline, CDR1 is MNHEY and CDR2 SVGAGI. The CDR3 spells CASSLDSYEQYF. The CDR3 DNA reads TGTGCCAGCAGCTTAGATTCCTACGAGCAGTACTTC.

The V gene is TRBV10-1, the J gene TRBJ2-1; TRBD2 is a possible D gene (6 bases). V was cut by 2 bases and J by 1 base, with 9 bases left in between. The germline V gene has CDR1 WNHNN and CDR2 SYGVQD (reference sequence). The CDR3 sequence is 15 residues long. CDR3 nucleotides: TGCGCCAGCAGTGAGGGCCGGGGGTCCTACAATGAGCAGTTCTTC. This translates into CASSEGRGSYNEQFF.

The chain joins TRBV7-3 to TRBJ2-3; 10 bases are a match to TRBD2. Germline V gene sequence: CDR1 SGHTA, CDR2 FQGTGA. This CDR3 comprises 15 residues. The ends lost 3 bases at V and 4 bases at J; junction bases unmatched: 4. DNA for the CDR3: TGTGCCAGCAGCTTGAGCGGGGGGGCCGCAGATACGCAGTATTTT. As protein: CASSLSGGAADTQYF.

This clone was recorded only once. The rearrangement uses TRBV6-5 and TRBJ1-2; TRBD1 might be the D (6 bases). CDR1 is MNHEY, CDR2 SVGAGI, per germline. The CDR3 runs to 14 residues. The V end was cut by 1 base, the J end by 7 bases, with 13 bases between. The DNA for the CDR3 is TGTGCCAGCAGTTACTACGGGGGGCAAGGTGGCTACACCTTC. Its translation: CASSYYGGQGGYTF.

The V gene is TRBV6-5, the J gene TRBJ1-1; D ambiguous. CDR3 length: 13 residues. Germline V gene lookup returns CDR1 MNHEY and CDR2 SVGAGI. With 2 bases removed from V and 7 bases from J, the gap between germline ends came to 11 bases. Here the CDR3 DNA reads TGTGCCAGCAGTTACATCAACGACGGTGAAGCTTTCTTT. This gives the protein CASSYINDGEAFF.

The V and J genes are TRBV10-3 and TRBJ2-3, with a possible D match to TRBD2 (6 bases). The V gene's germline CDR1 is ENHRY and CDR2 SYGVKD. This CDR3 region has 16 residues. Trimming left V 3 bases short and J 0 bases short, with 13 bases between. The CDR3 sequence is CAISDAGSTSTDTQYF. In nucleotides, the CDR3 is TGTGCCATCAGTGACGCGGGATCTACTAGCACAGATACGCAGTATTTT.

The V gene is TRBV27, the J gene TRBJ1-2, with TRBD1 matching over 9 bases. The CDR3 is made up of 15 amino acids. The V and J ends lost 2 bases and 7 bases, in that order; junction bases with no gene match: 8. CDR1 is MNHEY, CDR2 SMNVEV, per germline (reference sequence). CDR3 residues: CASSLGPTGGGGYTF. CDR3 bases: TGTGCCAGCAGTTTAGGACCGACAGGGGGGGGTGGCTACACCTTC.

The CDR3 loop is CASSPGQAASPLHF. DNA of the CDR3: TGTGCCAGTAGCCCGGGACAGGCGGCTTCACCCCTCCACTTT. The rearrangement joins TRBV19 to TRBJ1-6; TRBD1 matches 8 bases. CDR3 length equals 14 residues. Trimming took 6 bases from V and 9 from J; bases not matched to a gene: 7. Germline-derived CDR1 and CDR2 are LNHDA and SQIVND (reference sequence).

This sequence joins TRBV5-4 and TRBJ2-1, with 7 bases identical to TRBD1. Germline trimming cut 0 bases from V and 8 bases from J; bases unmatched to any gene: 11. The CDR3 has 16 residues. Germline lookup yields CDR1 SGHNT and CDR2 YYREEE (reference sequence). This chain's CDR3 is CASSLDGDRGWDEQFF. CDR3 nucleotides: TGTGCCAGCAGCTTGGATGGGGACAGAGGGTGGGATGAGCAGTTCTTC.

This clone is a singleton in its sample. V gene TRBV6-1 combines with J gene TRBJ2-4; 7 bases map to TRBD1. CDR1 is MNHNS and CDR2 is SASEGT in the germline V gene. The CDR3 totals 14 residues. V lost 6 bases, J lost 3 bases, and 5 bases stayed unmatched. The CDR3: CASSDRVVKNIQYF. CDR3 coding DNA: TGTGCCAGCAGCGACAGGGTAGTCAAAAACATTCAGTACTTC.

This chain connects TRBV28 to TRBJ2-5; D might be TRBD1 or TRBD2, each matching 6 bases. Germline loops: CDR1 MDHEN, CDR2 SYDVKM. Trimming took off 1 base at V and 2 bases at J, with 14 bases between the two ends. The CDR3 spans 16 residues. The CDR3 coding sequence is TGTGCCAGCAGTTTATTTGTGGGGGGCCGACAAGAGACCCAGTACTTC. It encodes CASSLFVGGRQETQYF.

This clone was found once. CDR3 region: CASSYSGQGNEKLFF. The CDR3 DNA reads TGTGCCAGCAGTTACTCGGGACAGGGGAATGAAAAACTGTTTTTT. The rearrangement joins TRBV6-5 to TRBJ1-4, with 10 bases lining up with TRBD1. Germline V gene data show CDR1 as MNHEY and CDR2 as SVGAGI. The junction had 0 bases not matched to a gene; V was cut back by 0 bases and J by 5 bases. The CDR3 length is 15 residues.

This chain links TRBV19 with TRBJ1-4; TRBD1 matches at 7 bases. This CDR3 is 17 amino acids long. Trimming took 3 bases from V and 3 from J; bases not matched to a gene: 10. The germline V gene has CDR1 LNHDA and CDR2 SQIVND (reference sequence). CDR3 sequence reads: CASSIPGDRDANEKLFF. The CDR3 DNA is TGTGCCAGTAGTATCCCCGGAGACAGGGACGCTAATGAAAAACTGTTTTTT.

The rearrangement joins TRBV14 to TRBJ1-4, with 7 bases that match TRBD1. V shed 4 bases, J shed 3 bases, and the junction held 14 bases outside the gene matches. CDR1 is SGHDN, CDR2 FVKESK, per germline. The CDR3 sequence is 18 residues long. The CDR3 protein is CASSPTGIRSEANEKLFF. CDR3 in DNA: TGTGCCAGCAGCCCGACAGGGATCCGGAGTGAAGCTAATGAAAAACTGTTTTTT.

The genes are TRBV6-5 and TRBJ2-7, with TRBD2 matching 7 bases. V trimming: 4 bases; J trimming: 4 bases; junction bases outside the gene matches: 13. The germline gives CDR1 MNHEY, CDR2 SVGAGI. The CDR3 extends over 16 amino acids. The CDR3 nucleotides read TGTGCCAGCAGTTGGAGTAGCGGGCAGGTAATATACGAGCAGTACTTC. Translated, it gives CASSWSSGQVIYEQYF.

The V and J genes are TRBV5-6 and TRBJ2-3, with D perhaps TRBD2 (5 bases). The ends were cut back, 0 bases at V and 3 bases at J, with 14 bases in the middle. Germline CDR1 SGHDT, CDR2 YYEEEE. CDR3 length equals 16 residues. CDR3 sequence: CASSLELERLTDTQYF. In DNA form, the CDR3 reads TGTGCCAGCAGCTTGGAATTGGAGCGGTTGACAGATACGCAGTATTTT.

DNA for the CDR3: TGTGCCAGCTCACCGGTACAGGGTAGCTCCTATGGCTACACCTTC. Translation: CASSPVQGSSYGYTF. The chain couples TRBV18 to TRBJ1-2; D might be TRBD1 (6 bases). V was cut by 3 bases and J by 4 bases, with 15 bases left in between. The CDR3 runs 15 residues. In germline, CDR1 is KGHSH, CDR2 LQKENI.

This clone was seen just once. The CDR3 here is CASSVGLAEDETQYF. The CDR3 nucleotides are TGTGCCAGCAGCGTAGGGTTAGCGGAGGACGAGACCCAGTACTTC. The chain is built from TRBV9 and TRBJ2-5; a weak D match, TRBD2 (6 bases). V lost 0 bases and J lost 5, with 14 bases in between. CDR3 length: 15 amino acids. Germline V gives CDR1 SGDLS, CDR2 YYNGEE.

The chain couples TRBV7-9 to TRBJ2-7; unclear D gene. The germline gives CDR1 SEHNR, CDR2 FQNEAQ (reference sequence). Trimming pared 2 bases from V and 0 bases from J, leaving 11 bases between. CDR3 length: 15 residues. The CDR3 sequence: CASSLKVGSSYEQYF. The CDR3 bases are TGTGCCAGCAGCTTAAAAGTGGGTTCCTCCTACGAGCAGTACTTC. Full variable domain (missing parts from reference TRBV7-9 and TRBJ2-7): DTGVSQNPRHKITKRGQNVTFRCDPISEHNRLYWYRQTLGQGPEFLTYFQNEAQLEKSRLLSDRFSAERPKGSFSTLEIQRTEQGDSAMYLCASSLKVGSSYEQYFGPGTRLTVT.

A note on this clone: The sample has other DNA sequences that encode this CDR3 too. V gene TRBV11-2 combines with J gene TRBJ2-2; D possibly corresponds to TRBD1 (6 bases). Trimming pared 5 bases from V and 5 bases from J, leaving 6 bases between. The length of the CDR3 is 12 residues. The germline CDR1 and CDR2 sequences are SGHAT and FQNNGV. As DNA, the CDR3 is TGTGCCAGCAGCCAGGGGACCGGGGAGCTGTTTTTT. It codes for CASSQGTGELFF.

Concerning this clone itself: The same CDR3 arises from other DNA sequences in this sample as well. The chain has TRBV7-8 and TRBJ2-7; unclear D gene. The CDR3 has 13 residues. From germline, CDR1 is SGHVS and CDR2 FQNEAQ. Trimming took off 0 bases at V and 4 bases at J, with 7 bases between the two ends. In nucleotides, the CDR3 is TGTGCCAGCAGCTTAGCGCTGGGGTACGAGCAGTACTTC. Its protein product is CASSLALGYEQYF.

This chain connects TRBV9 to TRBJ1-3; D is ambiguous. Germline CDR1 SGDLS, CDR2 YYNGEE. The V and J ends lost 4 bases and 3 bases respectively, with 20 bases between them. The CDR3 has 17 amino acids. The CDR3 region has the DNA TGTGCCAGCAGCTCCAACCAATTGGACCAAGGTGGAAACACCATATATTTT. This codes for CASSSNQLDQGGNTIYF.

The chain couples TRBV27 to TRBJ1-5, with D possibly matching TRBD1 (5 bases). This CDR3 has 14 amino acids. V shed 6 bases and J shed 3 bases, with 12 bases lying between them. Germline V CDR1 and CDR2: MNHEY, SMNVEV (reference sequence). CDR3 protein: CASRLRGANQPQHF. DNA of the CDR3: TGTGCCAGCAGACTCAGAGGGGCCAATCAGCCCCAGCATTTT.

V gene TRBV27 combines with J gene TRBJ2-3; D gene uncertain. With 2 bases removed from V and 5 bases from J, the gap between germline ends came to 11 bases. CDR1 and CDR2 (germline): MNHEY, SMNVEV (reference sequence). There are 14 residues in the CDR3. For the CDR3, the DNA is TGTGCCAGCAGTTTACTAGGGAAGGAAGATACGCAGTATTTT. Its protein is CASSLLGKEDTQYF.

V is TRBV28 and J is TRBJ1-2; TRBD1 matches at 8 bases. Germline-derived CDR1 and CDR2 are MDHEN and SYDVKM. This CDR3 has 18 amino acids. Trimming removed 3 bases from V and 0 bases from J; junction bases left unmatched: 12. The CDR3 bases are TGTGCCAGCAGTTTGTTGACCTTGGGACAGGTGGCTAACTATGGCTACACCTTC. This sequence encodes CASSLLTLGQVANYGYTF.

A word on this clone: Mismatch with germline at one junction end may stem from a read error. The sample carries other DNA sequences with the same CDR3. The CDR3 sequence is CASSQDPTGAGTGELFF. DNA for the CDR3: TGCGCCAGCAGCCAAGATCCCACCGGGGCGGGCACCGGAGAGCTGTTTTTT. The chain links TRBV4-3 to TRBJ2-2; D tentatively reads TRBD1 or TRBD2 (5 bases each). CDR1 is LGHNA, CDR2 YSLEER, per germline. The CDR3 is 17 amino acids.

For this clone: Within the sample, other DNA sequences also encode this same CDR3. This chain joins TRBV4-3 and TRBJ2-7; no firm D call. Looked up from germline, CDR1 is LGHNA and CDR2 is YSLEER. Trimming stripped 0 bases from V and 2 bases from J, with 11 bases between. The length of the CDR3 is 15 residues. CDR3 sequence (DNA): TGCGCCAGCAGCCAAGAGTCATCTGGAACCTACGAGCAGTACTTC. Translated: CASSQESSGTYEQYF.

This clone turned up a few times. This chain uses TRBV4-1 with TRBJ1-2, with 10 bases identical to TRBD1. The ends lost 3 bases at V and 8 bases at J; junction bases unmatched: 3. Germline V lookup: CDR1 MGHRA, CDR2 YSYEKL. The CDR3 covers 13 residues. The CDR3 region is CASSHGQGVGYTF. In DNA form, the CDR3 reads TGCGCCAGCAGCCACGGACAGGGGGTCGGCTACACCTTC.

This chain links TRBV5-1 with TRBJ2-5; a weak D match, TRBD1 (6 bases). The CDR3 is 15 amino acids. CDR1 SGHRS and CDR2 YFSETQ come from the germline V gene. Deletions cut 2 bases from V and 3 bases from J, with 14 bases between. The CDR3 sequence is CASSFMQGHEETQYF. The CDR3 DNA follows: TGCGCCAGCAGCTTTATGCAGGGGCATGAAGAGACCCAGTACTTC.